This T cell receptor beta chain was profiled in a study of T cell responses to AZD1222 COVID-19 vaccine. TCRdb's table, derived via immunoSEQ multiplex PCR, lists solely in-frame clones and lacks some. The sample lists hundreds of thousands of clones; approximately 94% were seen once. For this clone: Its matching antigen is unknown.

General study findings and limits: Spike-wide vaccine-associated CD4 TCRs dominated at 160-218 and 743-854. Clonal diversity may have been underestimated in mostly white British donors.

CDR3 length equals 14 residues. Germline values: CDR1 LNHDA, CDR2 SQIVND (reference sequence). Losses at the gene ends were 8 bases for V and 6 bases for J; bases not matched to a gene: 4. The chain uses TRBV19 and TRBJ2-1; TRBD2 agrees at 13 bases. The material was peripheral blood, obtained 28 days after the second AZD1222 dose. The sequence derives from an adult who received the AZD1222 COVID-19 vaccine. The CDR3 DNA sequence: TGTGCCAGTTCGGGACTAGCGGGGAGCAATGAGCAGTTCTTC. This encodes CASSGLAGSNEQFF.